The 24 T cell receptor beta chains below were found in one sample sequenced in a study of T cell changes during pregnancy in multiple sclerosis. The assay was immunoSEQ multiplex PCR, and TCRdb's table has in-frame clones only and misses some. The table lists approximately 90,000 clones, about 93% of them singletons, with 0.84% in the top ten. This specimen consisted of peripheral blood, obtained in the third trimester of pregnancy. Receptors originate from a female donor with multiple sclerosis, enrolled in a pregnancy study.

The rearrangement links TRBV30 to TRBJ1-5; D possibly corresponds to TRBD1 (6 bases). The CDR3 loop spans 13 amino acids. Germline assignment: CDR1 GTSNPN and CDR2 SVGIG (reference sequence). V was pared by 1 base and J by 6 bases, with 10 bases between. CDR3 residues: CAWSEQGGQPQHF. Here the CDR3 DNA reads TGTGCCTGGAGTGAACAGGGCGGTCAGCCCCAGCATTTT.

This chain links TRBV5-1 with TRBJ1-4; tentative D call: TRBD1 (5 bases). This CDR3 spans 16 amino acids. The germline V gene has CDR1 SGHRS and CDR2 YFSETQ. V was pared by 3 bases and J by 5 bases, with 17 bases between. The CDR3 protein is CASSSGRGGLNEKLFF. CDR3 DNA: TGCGCCAGCAGCTCGGGGCGGGGAGGCCTCAATGAAAAACTGTTTTTT. The full variable domain, in which reference TRBV5-1 and TRBJ1-4 provide the parts outside the CDR3, is KAGVTQTPRYLIKTRGQQVTLSCSPISGHRSVSWYQQTPGQGLQFLFEYFSETQRNKGNFPGRFSGRQFSNSRSEMNVSTLELGDSALYLCASSSGRGGLNEKLFFGSGTQLSVL.

This chain links TRBV4-1 with TRBJ1-1, with D perhaps TRBD1 (5 bases). V was clipped by 1 base and J by 5 bases, with 17 bases between them. Per germline, CDR1 MGHRA and CDR2 YSYEKL. The CDR3 runs 16 residues. Here the CDR3 reads CASSQAGVEGQTEAFF. As DNA, the CDR3 is TGCGCCAGCAGCCAAGCTGGGGTGGAGGGGCAAACTGAAGCTTTCTTT.

This chain connects TRBV19 to TRBJ2-3; no definite D call. V dropped 4 bases and J dropped 4 bases, with 6 bases sitting between them. CDR1 is LNHDA and CDR2 is SQIVND in the germline V gene (reference sequence). The CDR3 has 12 amino acids. CDR3 DNA: TGTGCCAGTAGTACGCTAGCAGATACGCAGTATTTT. Translated: CASSTLADTQYF. The variable domain in full, completed from reference TRBV19 and TRBJ2-3, reads DGGITQSPKYLFRKEGQNVTLSCEQNLNHDAMYWYRQDPGQGLRLIYYSQIVNDFQKGDIAEGYSVSREKKESFPLTVTSAQKNPTAFYLCASSTLADTQYFGPGTRLTVL.

The rearrangement joins TRBV6-5 to TRBJ2-7, with TRBD2 matching over 7 bases. Trimming took 4 bases from V and 7 from J; bases not matched to a gene: 13. The CDR3 is 15 amino acids. Germline V gene lookup returns CDR1 MNHEY and CDR2 SVGAGI. The CDR3 coding sequence is TGTGCCAGCAGTTCCAACTGGGCGGGAGCTGGGGAGCAGTACTTC. It is translated as CASSSNWAGAGEQYF.

The V gene is TRBV19, the J gene TRBJ1-2; the match to TRBD1 covers 8 bases. The V gene's germline CDR1 is LNHDA and CDR2 SQIVND (reference sequence). After removal of 6 bases from V and 4 bases from J, the junction contained 10 bases not matched to a gene. This CDR3 contains 15 residues. The CDR3 region has the DNA TGTGCCAGTAGCGACAGGGGAGGAGGATCCTATGGCTACACCTTC. Its translation is CASSDRGGGSYGYTF.

The chain employs TRBV19 and TRBJ1-3, with 7 bases fitting TRBD1. There are 15 residues in the CDR3. Germline V gene data show CDR1 as LNHDA and CDR2 as SQIVND (reference sequence). V shed 4 bases and J 2 bases; nucleotides not matched to a gene: 5. CDR3 region: CASSTTGAPGNTIYF. The CDR3 DNA reads as TGTGCCAGTAGTACCACAGGGGCGCCTGGAAACACCATATATTTT.

The chain links TRBV7-9 to TRBJ2-3, with 12 bases fitting TRBD2. Germline loops: CDR1 SEHNR, CDR2 FQNEAQ (reference sequence). V dropped 6 bases and J dropped 6; count of bases not matched to a gene: 13. This CDR3 has 17 amino acids. In nucleotides, the CDR3 is TGTGCCAGCAGGGGGACTAGCGGGCCCTCTATTGCGGATACGCAGTATTTT. It yields the protein CASRGTSGPSIADTQYF.

This clone was found a few times. The chain has TRBV11-2 and TRBJ1-1, with D unresolved. Between the trimmed V and J ends, which lost 6 bases and 1 base, there was a span of 12 bases. This CDR3 has 14 amino acids. The germline V gene encodes CDR1 SGHAT and CDR2 FQNNGV. The CDR3 here is CASRHAGRNTEAFF. Here the CDR3 DNA reads TGTGCCAGCAGGCACGCCGGGAGGAACACTGAAGCTTTCTTT.

This clone was observed a single time. The V gene is TRBV5-4, the J gene TRBJ2-7; 11 nucleotides align to TRBD1. The CDR3 is 15 amino acids. The V gene end was trimmed by 4 bases and the J gene end by 3 bases; junction bases not matched to a gene: 6. Germline loops: CDR1 SGHNT, CDR2 YYREEE (reference sequence). The CDR3 protein is CASSAGTGGNYEQYF. The CDR3 DNA reads as TGTGCCAGCAGCGCCGGGACAGGGGGTAACTACGAGCAGTACTTC.

This chain connects TRBV15 to TRBJ1-2; D might be TRBD1 (6 bases). Per germline, CDR1 LNHNV and CDR2 YYDKDF (reference sequence). The CDR3 is made up of 15 amino acids. The V end lost 0 bases, the J end lost 5 bases, and 13 bases lay between the germline ends. CDR3 in amino acids: CATSRDRGGSYGYTF. The CDR3 nucleotides are TGTGCCACCAGCAGAGACAGGGGCGGATCGTATGGCTACACCTTC.

This clone appeared once. The chain recombines TRBV10-1 with TRBJ2-5; 8 bases match TRBD1. Germline CDR1 WNHNN, CDR2 SYGVQD (reference sequence). CDR3 length: 14 amino acids. The junction had 6 bases not matched to a gene; V was cut back by 6 bases and J by 3 bases. This CDR3 is CASRDRGWEETQYF. In DNA form, the CDR3 reads TGCGCCAGCAGAGACAGGGGTTGGGAAGAGACCCAGTACTTC.

The gene calls are TRBV28 and TRBJ1-5; TRBD1 matches 9 bases. The J segment lost 6 bases and the V segment lost 4 bases, leaving 4 bases of the junction unmatched. CDR3 size: 14 residues. In germline, CDR1 is MDHEN, CDR2 SYDVKM. Here the CDR3 reads CASSWTGEAQPQHF. The CDR3 nucleotides read TGTGCCAGCAGTTGGACAGGGGAGGCTCAGCCCCAGCATTTT.

The chain joins TRBV7-9 to TRBJ1-1; 7 bases are shared with TRBD1. The J segment lost 6 bases and the V segment lost 3 bases, leaving 7 bases of the junction unmatched. The germline gives CDR1 SEHNR, CDR2 FQNEAQ (reference sequence). The CDR3 contains 14 residues. Here the CDR3 DNA reads TGTGCCAGCAGCTTTGGGACAGCTCAACCTGAAGCTTTCTTT. Amino acids: CASSFGTAQPEAFF.

The rearrangement uses TRBV10-3 and TRBJ2-7; tentative D call: TRBD2 (6 bases). The CDR3 runs 13 residues. Germline loops: CDR1 ENHRY, CDR2 SYGVKD. V lost 6 bases, J lost 2 bases, and 11 bases lay in between. This CDR3 is CAIRDGGTYEQYF. The DNA for the CDR3 is TGTGCCATCAGGGATGGCGGGACCTACGAGCAGTACTTC.

This chain uses TRBV6-6 with TRBJ2-7, with TRBD1 matching over 10 bases. The CDR3 has 14 residues. V lost 7 bases, J lost 3 bases, and 6 bases stayed unmatched. Looked up from germline, CDR1 is MNHNY and CDR2 is SVGAGI (reference sequence). CDR3 nucleotide sequence: TGTGCCAGCACCCGGACAGGGGGAGACTACGAGCAGTACTTC. It encodes CASTRTGGDYEQYF.

The chain recombines TRBV29-1 with TRBJ2-7; 7 bases agree with TRBD1. Germline CDR1 SQVTM, CDR2 ANQGSEA. V was clipped by 4 bases and J by 1 base; unmatched bases: 10. The length of the CDR3 is 15 residues. The CDR3 region has the DNA TGCAGCGTTGTCTCACGACAGGGCGGTTCCTACGAGCAGTACTTC. It specifies CSVVSRQGGSYEQYF.

This rearrangement joins TRBV11-2 to TRBJ2-5; D might be TRBD2 (6 bases). The CDR3 has 14 amino acids. CDR1 and CDR2 (germline): SGHAT, FQNNGV. V was shortened by 8 bases and J by 7 bases, with 20 bases between the two germline ends. DNA of the CDR3: TGTGCCAGCTCACCCGGGGCCGAGGGAGGGACCCAGTACTTC. It specifies CASSPGAEGGTQYF.

This rearrangement joins TRBV9 to TRBJ2-2; 7 bases map to TRBD2. This CDR3 is built from 16 residues. CDR1 is SGDLS, CDR2 YYNGEE, per germline. Trimming took 3 bases from V and 0 from J; bases not matched to a gene: 5. The CDR3 region has the DNA TGTGCCAGCAGCGGTGGGAGGGCGGCGAACACCGGGGAGCTGTTTTTT. This translates into CASSGGRAANTGELFF.

The genes are TRBV2 and TRBJ2-1, with TRBD2 identical over 13 bases. Trimming removed 5 bases from V and 7 bases from J; junction bases left unmatched: 8. The CDR3 contains 16 residues. Per the germline V gene, CDR1 is SNHLY and CDR2 is FYNNEI. For the CDR3, the DNA is TGTGCCAGCAGTCTCCTAGGGACTAGCGGGAAGAATGAGCAGTTCTTC. Protein product: CASSLLGTSGKNEQFF.

V usage is TRBV19 and J usage is TRBJ2-3; TRBD2 matches at 10 bases. V gave up 6 bases and J gave up 4 bases; unmatched junction bases: 7. This CDR3 comprises 15 residues. Germline CDR1 LNHDA, CDR2 SQIVND (reference sequence). As DNA, the CDR3 is TGTGCCAGTAGCAGCACCGGGACTAGCGCAGATACGCAGTATTTT. It codes for CASSSTGTSADTQYF.

This chain joins TRBV30 and TRBJ2-7; D might be TRBD1 (6 bases). CDR1 is GTSNPN, CDR2 SVGIG, per germline (reference sequence). V lost 1 base, J lost 4 bases, and 14 bases lay in between. The CDR3 extends over 14 amino acids. The CDR3: CAWSDGQFSYEQYF. CDR3 nucleotides: TGTGCCTGGAGTGACGGACAGTTCTCGTACGAGCAGTACTTC.

The chain is built from TRBV4-1 and TRBJ2-7; D may be TRBD1 (6 bases). This CDR3 is built from 15 residues. The V end was cut by 5 bases, the J end by 5 bases, with 19 bases between. Germline V gives CDR1 MGHRA, CDR2 YSYEKL. The CDR3 spells CASSTQGRRADEQYF. The CDR3 coding sequence is TGCGCCAGCAGCACACAGGGCAGGCGGGCCGACGAGCAGTACTTC.

This sequence joins TRBV19 and TRBJ2-7; D is uncertain. CDR1 is LNHDA and CDR2 is SQIVND in the germline V gene (reference sequence). V was cut by 3 bases and J by 3 bases, with 9 bases left in between. CDR3 length equals 13 residues. The CDR3 is CASSMLPNYEQYF. In DNA form, the CDR3 reads TGTGCCAGTAGTATGTTGCCTAACTACGAGCAGTACTTC. The whole variable domain, filled in from reference TRBV19 and TRBJ2-7, reads DGGITQSPKYLFRKEGQNVTLSCEQNLNHDAMYWYRQDPGQGLRLIYYSQIVNDFQKGDIAEGYSVSREKKESFPLTVTSAQKNPTAFYLCASSMLPNYEQYFGPGTRLTVT.